The 15 T cell receptor beta chains in this list originate from one sample, sequenced in a study of CD8 T cells in Susac syndrome. Random hexamers primed reverse transcription of about 0.45 to 1 ug RNA. MiXCR, applied by TCRdb to the immunoSEQ multiplex PCR reads, yields one record per CDR3 protein. The table has 330,000 or so distinct CDR3 sequences, 75% to 90% seen once. Sequenced: CD8+ T cells from PBMCs. The receptors were gathered from a human donor with multiple sclerosis.

This CDR3 reads CASTEIRGGDNEQFF. In DNA form, the CDR3 reads TGTGCCAGCACCGAGATCCGAGGGGGTGACAATGAGCAGTTCTTC. The chain recombines TRBV6-2 or TRBV6-3 with TRBJ2-1, with a weak D call TRBD1 (6 bases). V was trimmed by 7 bases and J by 5 bases, leaving 18 bases between them. The CDR3 spans 15 residues. Per the germline V gene, CDR1 is MNHEY and CDR2 is SVGEGT.

The chain carries TRBV19 and TRBJ2-7; 14 bases fit TRBD2. The germline gives CDR1 LNHDA, CDR2 SQIVND (reference sequence). This CDR3 spans 15 amino acids. V shed 5 bases, J shed 6 bases, and the junction held 6 bases outside the gene matches. CDR3 loop: CASSARLAGGLEQYF. The CDR3 nucleotides are TGTGCCAGTAGTGCCCGACTAGCGGGAGGGCTCGAGCAGTACTTC.

The J gene is TRBJ2-2, the V gene TRBV7-2; 13 bases line up with TRBD2. The ends lost 2 bases at V and 4 bases at J; junction bases unmatched: 10. Germline V CDR1 and CDR2: SGHTA, FQGNSA. The CDR3 contains 19 residues. The CDR3 region is CASSLNLKGLAGPTGELFF. Written as DNA, the CDR3 is TGTGCCAGCAGCTTAAATTTGAAGGGACTAGCGGGACCCACCGGGGAGCTGTTTTTT.

V is TRBV29-1 and J is TRBJ1-3; D is unclear. The V end was cut by 3 bases, the J end by 4 bases, with 4 bases between. Germline-derived CDR1 and CDR2 are SQVTM and ANQGSEA. This CDR3 contains 11 residues. CDR3 sequence (DNA): TGCAGCGTTGATGCGGGAAACACCATATATTTT. Protein sequence: CSVDAGNTIYF.

The chain carries TRBV12-3 or TRBV12-4 and TRBJ2-3; 7 bases align to TRBD2. J lost 0 bases, V lost 3 bases, and 6 bases had no gene match. The CDR3 is 16 amino acids. The CDR3 sequence is CASSFPGTTSTDTQYF. The CDR3 DNA is TGTGCCAGCAGTTTTCCCGGGACTACTAGCACAGATACGCAGTATTTT.

The rearrangement uses TRBV19 and TRBJ1-2; 7 nucleotides align to TRBD1. Per germline, CDR1 LNHDA and CDR2 SQIVND (reference sequence). The CDR3 consists of 15 residues. The J segment lost 3 bases and the V segment lost 4 bases, leaving 8 bases of the junction unmatched. In nucleotides, the CDR3 is TGTGCCAGTAGTACTTCCGACAGGGCAGACTATGGCTACACCTTC. Its translation: CASSTSDRADYGYTF.

The count of this clonotype is one. This chain uses TRBV30 with TRBJ1-5, with D possibly matching TRBD1 (6 bases). CDR1 and CDR2 (germline): GTSNPN, SVGIG (reference sequence). The V end lost 1 base, the J end lost 9 bases, and 19 bases lay between the germline ends. This CDR3 spans 15 amino acids. Here the CDR3 DNA reads TGTGCCTGGAGTGGGAGACAGGCCTCGGATCGGCCCCAGCATTTT. It yields the protein CAWSGRQASDRPQHF.

The gene calls are TRBV2 and TRBJ2-3; 13 nucleotides agree with TRBD2. There are 15 residues in the CDR3. In germline, CDR1 is SNHLY, CDR2 FYNNEI. V lost 6 bases to trimming and J lost 6 bases; unmatched junction nucleotides: 6. CDR3: CASSNSGLAGDTQYF. The DNA of the CDR3 is TGTGCCAGCAGCAATTCGGGACTAGCGGGGGATACGCAGTATTTT. The variable domain in full, with the rest retrieved from reference TRBV2 and TRBJ2-3, is EPEVTQTPSHQVTQMGQEVILRCVPISNHLYFYWYRQILGQKVEFLVSFYNNEISEKSEIFDDQFSVERPDGSNFTLKIRSTKLEDSAMYFCASSNSGLAGDTQYFGPGTRLTVL.

This chain uses TRBV7-8 with TRBJ1-5, with a possible D match to TRBD1 (5 bases). Per germline, CDR1 SGHVS and CDR2 FQNEAQ. The CDR3 runs 16 residues. V was pared by 1 base and J by 7 bases, with 17 bases between. This chain's CDR3 is CASSLEGYTALQPQHF. CDR3 coding DNA: TGTGCCAGCAGCTTAGAGGGGTATACAGCTTTGCAGCCCCAGCATTTT.

The chain recombines TRBV2 with TRBJ2-3, with TRBD2 matching 9 bases. The CDR3 has 13 amino acids. The germline gives CDR1 SNHLY, CDR2 FYNNEI. With V trimmed by 11 bases and J by 3 bases, 6 bases remained unmatched. The chain's CDR3 is CACRSGRTDTQYF. CDR3 coding DNA: TGTGCCTGCCGCAGCGGGAGGACAGATACGCAGTATTTT. The whole variable domain, remainder taken from reference TRBV2 and TRBJ2-3, is EPEVTQTPSHQVTQMGQEVILRCVPISNHLYFYWYRQILGQKVEFLVSFYNNEISEKSEIFDDQFSVERPDGSNFTLKIRSTKLEDSAMYFCACRSGRTDTQYFGPGTRLTVL.

V gene TRBV29-1 combines with J gene TRBJ2-1, with 7 bases lining up with TRBD1. The CDR3 loop spans 14 amino acids. Trimming at V came to 3 bases and at J to 8 bases, leaving 10 bases not matched to a gene. In germline, CDR1 is SQVTM, CDR2 ANQGSEA. In DNA, the CDR3 is TGCAGCGTTGAGGCCTGGACAGGAGAGGATGAGCAGTTCTTC. Its translation is CSVEAWTGEDEQFF.

The chain links TRBV9 to TRBJ2-3; D is perhaps TRBD1 or TRBD2 (6 bases each). CDR3 size: 16 residues. Germline values: CDR1 SGDLS, CDR2 YYNGEE. The germline V and J ends were trimmed by 1 base and 0 bases, with 12 bases remaining between them. CDR3 nucleotide sequence: TGTGCCAGCAGCGTAAGTGGGGGGACAAGCACAGATACGCAGTATTTT. It encodes CASSVSGGTSTDTQYF.

The chain has TRBV24-1 and TRBJ2-7, with D possibly matching TRBD1 (5 bases). Germline V gives CDR1 KGHDR, CDR2 SFDVKD. The CDR3 covers 15 residues. The V end was cut by 3 bases, the J end by 2 bases, with 13 bases between. The CDR3 region is CATSDPGHNPYEQYF. The CDR3, as DNA: TGTGCCACCAGTGATCCAGGACATAACCCCTACGAGCAGTACTTC.

The gene calls are TRBV6-5 and TRBJ2-1; TRBD1 matches 10 bases. The length of the CDR3 is 16 residues. Trimming at V came to 1 base and at J to 5 bases, leaving 5 bases not matched to a gene. CDR1 and CDR2 (germline): MNHEY, SVGAGI. CDR3 coding DNA: TGTGCCAGCAGTTACTTGAAGGACAGGGGGGACAATGAGCAGTTCTTC. Translated: CASSYLKDRGDNEQFF.

The chain couples TRBV24-1 to TRBJ2-2; D could derive from TRBD1 or TRBD2 (5 bases each). This CDR3 spans 23 amino acids. Germline V lookup: CDR1 KGHDR, CDR2 SFDVKD. V lost 0 bases and J lost 4, with 32 bases in between. The CDR3 DNA reads as TGTGCCACCAGTGATTTGCTTATCGACCCGACAGACTATCAGGGCGAGTTCACCGGGGAGCTGTTTTTT. This translates into CATSDLLIDPTDYQGEFTGELFF.